These T cell receptor beta chains were read from a single sample in a study of OX40 agonist ivuxolimab in advanced cancers. Using immunoSEQ multiplex PCR, the repertoire was profiled, and TCRdb retains in-frame clones only, with some absent. The sample records about 72,000 clones, roughly 80% being singletons. The source material was CD4+ or CD8+ T cells sorted from blood, sampled in a trial of the OX40 agonist ivuxolimab. Every receptor here comes from an adult with an advanced solid tumor such as melanoma, head and neck, liver or kidney cancer. The CDR3 runs from the conserved cysteine through the conserved F or W. Fields, in order: D gene, clone size, V gene, J gene, CDR3 DNA, CDR3 protein. D genes are given only for firm matches. Expanded clones are given a class, and other clones once, few, many or no size at all.

>.|.|TRBV18|TRBJ1-3
TGTGCCAGCTCACCGGACGCAGATGCAAACACCATATATTTT
CASSPDADANTIYF
>.|.|TRBV5-1|TRBJ1-4
TGCGCCAGCACCCCGGGGAGGGCAGGTGAAAAACTGTTTTTT
CASTPGRAGEKLFF
>TRBD1|.|TRBV19|TRBJ1-2
TGTGCCAGTAGTGAGAGCGGGACAGGGGGCGCGTTTGGCTACACCTTC
CASSESGTGGAFGYTF
>TRBD2|.|TRBV25-1|TRBJ2-6
TGTGCCAGCAGCCGGGAGGGCGGGTCTTGGGCCAACGTCCTGACTTTC
CASSREGGSWANVLTF
>.|.|TRBV14|TRBJ2-1
TGTGCCAGCAGCCAAGCTCGGGGTAATGAGCAGTTCTTC
CASSQARGNEQFF
>TRBD2|.|TRBV2|TRBJ2-7
TGTGCCAGCAGTGGACTAGCGGGAGGGCCCCGCTACGAGCAGTACTTC
CASSGLAGGPRYEQYF
>.|.|TRBV4-1|TRBJ2-2
TGCGCCAGCAGCCAAGGTCTGTGGTCCGGGGAGCTGTTTTTT
CASSQGLWSGELFF
>TRBD1|once|TRBV6-5|TRBJ2-5
TGTGCCAGCAGCCTTATTGGGACAGGGGCGACCCAGTACTTC
CASSLIGTGATQYF
>TRBD1|.|TRBV18|TRBJ2-1
TGTGCCAGCTCACCACAGACAGGGGCCTACAATGAGCAGTTCTTC
CASSPQTGAYNEQFF
>.|.|TRBV2|TRBJ1-5
TGTGCCAGCAGTGTTGAGGGAACCAGCAATCAGCCCCAGCATTTT
CASSVEGTSNQPQHF
>TRBD2|.|TRBV11-2|TRBJ2-7
TGTGCCAGCAGCCCCAACCCTGGGACTAGCGGCACCTACGAGCAGTACTTC
CASSPNPGTSGTYEQYF
>.|few|TRBV10-3|TRBJ1-1
TGTGCCATCAGTGATAAGGAGGGGAACACTGAAGCTTTCTTT
CAISDKEGNTEAFF
>.|.|TRBV7-9|TRBJ1-6
TGTGCCAGCAGCTTAGTCCCCCCGATAGGTCCCCTCCACTTT
CASSLVPPIGPLHF
>.|once|TRBV27|TRBJ2-2
TGTGCCAGCCGTCCGTTACAGGGGGGGGACGGGGAGCTGTTTTTT
CASRPLQGGDGELFF
>.|.|TRBV12-5|TRBJ1-5
TGTGCTAGTGGACAAGAAAGCAATCAGCCCCAGCATTTT
CASGQESNQPQHF
>TRBD1|.|TRBV19|TRBJ1-4
TGTGCCAGTAGTCCCGGGACAGCAACTAATGAAAAACTGTTTTTT
CASSPGTATNEKLFF
>.|.|TRBV2|TRBJ1-2
TGTGCCAGCAGTGAAAGCAACTATGGCTACACCTTC
CASSESNYGYTF
>.|.|TRBV30|TRBJ2-3
TGTGCAGAAGGCCTGGTTGATACGCAGTATTTT
CAEGLVDTQYF
>TRBD1|once|TRBV7-9|TRBJ1-2
TGTGCCAGCAGCCCGGGACAGGGGACGAGCTATGGCTACACCTTC
CASSPGQGTSYGYTF
>.|.|TRBV5-4|TRBJ1-1
TGTGCCAGCAGCTTCGGAGGGAACACTGAAGCTTTCTTT
CASSFGGNTEAFF
>TRBD1|.|TRBV5-6|TRBJ1-2
TGTGCCAGCAGCTTGTTGAGCCGGGACAGGGGTGGCTACACCTTC
CASSLLSRDRGGYTF
>.|.|TRBV6-1|TRBJ2-7
TGTGCCAGCATTGGCATTACTAGGGGAGAAGAGCAGTACTTC
CASIGITRGEEQYF
>TRBD1|.|TRBV6-1|TRBJ2-7
TGTGCCAGCAGCGGACAGGTTCTTGACGAGTACTTC
CASSGQVLDEYF
>.|.|TRBV7-9|TRBJ1-6
TGTGCCAGCAGCTTATGGGGGGCGGTTGAGAATTCACCCCTCCACTTT
CASSLWGAVENSPLHF
>TRBD1|.|TRBV6-1|TRBJ2-7
TGTGCCAGCAGCGTACGGGACAGCTCATACTACGAGCAGTACTTC
CASSVRDSSYYEQYF
>TRBD1|.|TRBV11-2|TRBJ1-5
TGTGCCAGCAGCCCTCTGACAGGGGGTCGCAATCAGCCCCAGCATTTT
CASSPLTGGRNQPQHF
>TRBD1|.|TRBV14|TRBJ2-7
TGTGCCAGCAGCCAAAGACAGGGGAGTTACTACGAGCAGTACTTC
CASSQRQGSYYEQYF
>TRBD2|.|TRBV6-6|TRBJ2-7
TGTGCCAGCAGTCAGCGGGAGAACGACTACGAGCAGTACTTC
CASSQRENDYEQYF
>.|.|TRBV19|TRBJ2-3
TGTGCCAGTACCGGGGCTTACGGTCGAGGGCAGTATTTT
CASTGAYGRGQYF
>.|.|TRBV5-6|TRBJ1-1
TGTGCCAGCAGCTGGACAGTGCTGAACACTGAAGCTTTCTTT
CASSWTVLNTEAFF
>.|once|TRBV2|TRBJ2-7
TGTGCCAGCAGGGACTGGTCGGGGAACGAGCAGTACTTC
CASRDWSGNEQYF
>TRBD1|.|TRBV18|TRBJ1-3
TGTGCCAGCTCACCACTCCGGGACAGGTTATCTGGAAACACCATATATTTT
CASSPLRDRLSGNTIYF
>.|once|TRBV5-1|TRBJ2-7
TGCGCCAGCAGCTTGGCCGTAAGCAACGAGCAGTACTTC
CASSLAVSNEQYF
>TRBD2|.|TRBV6-1|TRBJ2-1
TGTGCCATCGGGGAGGGCAATGAGCAGTTCTTC
CAIGEGNEQFF
>.|once|TRBV5-6|TRBJ2-7
TGTGCCAGCAGCATCAACATGGTGTTTTCTCATGAGCAGTACTTC
CASSINMVFSHEQYF
>TRBD1|once|TRBV18|TRBJ1-1
TGTGCCAGCTCACCAGTATCGACAGGGGGTTTTAGAGCTTTCTTT
CASSPVSTGGFRAFF